A selection of T cell receptor beta chains follows, all from one sample in a study of blood T cell repertoires in COVID-19. Measured with immunoSEQ multiplex PCR; TCRdb has only the in-frame clones, and not every one. Of under 300,000 clones listed, 85% to 90% are singletons. The specimen sequenced was PBMCs or T cells enriched from blood (not recorded which). The origin of the receptors is a woman aged 60-75 years who had recovered from COVID-19. The CDR3 runs from the conserved cysteine through the conserved F or W. A D gene is named only where the DNA matches it firmly. Only some rows state a clone size, as once, few, many or a class for expanded clones.

j_call d_call clone_size v_call cdr3_aa cdr3_nt
TRBJ1-1 NA once TRBV5-1 CASSLDGDTKAFF TGCGCCAGCAGCTTGGACGGGGACACTAAAGCTTTCTTT
TRBJ2-3 NA once TRBV9 CASSIWDTSTDTQYF TGTGCCAGCAGCATTTGGGACACCAGCACAGATACGCAGTATTTT
TRBJ2-1 TRBD1 NA TRBV27 CASSLPGTGGHEQFF TGTGCCAGCAGTTTACCGGGGACAGGGGGCCATGAGCAGTTCTTC
TRBJ2-7 TRBD1 NA TRBV30 CAWKRGQSSYEQCF TGTGCCTGGAAAAGGGGGCAGTCCTCCTACGAGCAGTGCTTC
TRBJ1-4 TRBD1 NA TRBV11-1 CASSRGTGGEKLFF TGTGCCAGCAGCCGCGGGACAGGAGGAGAAAAACTGTTTTTT
TRBJ1-3 NA few TRBV10-2 CASSEVGGSQGNTIYF TGCGCCAGCAGTGAAGTCGGAGGTTCGCAAGGAAACACCATATATTTT
TRBJ1-5 NA NA TRBV30 CAWSVQGGQPQHF TGTGCCTGGAGTGTACAAGGGGGTCAGCCCCAGCATTTT
TRBJ2-3 TRBD2 NA TRBV28 CASSELAHSTDTQYF TGTGCCAGCAGCGAACTAGCGCATAGCACAGATACGCAGTATTTT
TRBJ2-7 NA NA TRBV6-5 CASSWYRNSYEQYF TGTGCCAGCAGCTGGTACAGGAATTCCTACGAGCAGTACTTC
TRBJ1-1 NA NA TRBV16 CASSPVESQAFF TGTGCCAGCAGCCCTGTAGAAAGTCAAGCTTTCTTT
TRBJ2-1 TRBD1 NA TRBV11-2 CASSSGDSQFNEQFF TGTGCCAGCAGCTCAGGGGACAGCCAATTCAATGAGCAGTTCTTC
TRBJ1-2 TRBD1 NA TRBV5-1 CASKDTGQGKFGYGYTF TGCGCCAGCAAGGACACGGGACAGGGGAAGTTCGGCTATGGCTACACCTTC
TRBJ2-5 TRBD2 NA TRBV5-1 CASSLVLAGGQETQYF TGCGCCAGCAGCTTGGTTTTAGCGGGAGGTCAAGAGACCCAGTACTTC
TRBJ2-5 NA once TRBV4-1 CASSHQAKETQYF TGCGCCAGCAGCCACCAAGCGAAAGAGACCCAGTACTTC
TRBJ1-2 TRBD1 NA TRBV6-5 CASSYSATGGISGYTF TGTGCCAGCAGTTACTCGGCGACAGGGGGTATCAGTGGCTACACCTTC
TRBJ2-7 TRBD1 NA TRBV19 CASSKALQGAAYEQYF TGTGCCAGTAGTAAAGCCTTACAGGGGGCCGCCTACGAGCAGTACTTC
TRBJ2-3 TRBD2 once TRBV7-2 CASSPGLAGGLDTQYF TGTGCCAGCAGCCCCGGACTAGCGGGGGGGTTAGATACGCAGTATTTT
TRBJ1-1 TRBD1 NA TRBV7-3 CASSSTGGAWTEAFF TGTGCCAGCAGCAGCACAGGGGGCGCATGGACTGAAGCTTTCTTT
TRBJ2-7 TRBD1 NA TRBV28 CASSPGQPGSYEQYF TGTGCCAGCAGTCCGGGACAGCCGGGATCCTACGAGCAGTACTTC
TRBJ2-7 TRBD2 NA TRBV10-3 CAINGLAGSYEQYF TGTGCCATCAATGGCCTAGCGGGATCCTACGAGCAGTACTTC
TRBJ2-7 NA once TRBV29-1 CSVVPGAPYEQYF TGCAGCGTTGTCCCAGGGGCTCCCTACGAGCAGTACTTC
TRBJ1-1 TRBD1 once TRBV7-9 CASSLADRGNTEAFF TGTGCCAGCAGCTTAGCGGACAGGGGGAACACTGAAGCTTTCTTT
TRBJ1-1 NA NA TRBV7-9 CASSSTQGNGNTEAFF TGTGCCAGCAGCTCGACACAGGGAAATGGCAACACTGAAGCTTTCTTT
TRBJ1-4 TRBD1 NA TRBV18 CASSQGATNEKLFF TGTGCCAGCTCACAGGGGGCGACTAATGAAAAACTGTTTTTT
TRBJ2-7 TRBD1 few TRBV13 CASSPRGQGSTYEQYF TGTGCCAGCAGCCCCCGGGGACAGGGGTCCACCTACGAGCAGTACTTC
TRBJ2-1 NA NA TRBV7-3 CASSSGGPRVYNEQFF TGTGCCAGCAGCTCCGGCGGGCCTAGGGTGTACAATGAGCAGTTCTTC
TRBJ1-5 NA NA TRBV2 CASSAEAGGDQPQHF TGTGCCAGCAGTGCTGAAGCCGGGGGGGATCAGCCCCAGCATTTT
TRBJ1-2 TRBD1 NA TRBV30 CAWSAGTGLNGYTF TGTGCCTGGAGTGCCGGGACAGGGTTGAATGGCTACACCTTC
TRBJ1-1 TRBD1 few TRBV29-1 CSGRGQLNTEAFF TGCAGCGGGAGGGGACAGCTGAACACTGAAGCTTTCTTT
TRBJ2-5 TRBD2 NA TRBV6-5 CASNTIAGGETQYF TGTGCCAGCAATACCATAGCGGGGGGTGAGACCCAGTACTTC
TRBJ1-4 TRBD1 NA TRBV9 CASSVAQGNEKLFF TGTGCCAGCAGCGTAGCACAGGGGAATGAAAAACTGTTTTTT